The T cell receptor (beta chain) described here comes from a study of blood T cell repertoires in COVID-19. Background on the study: The samples span acute and convalescent COVID-19 from the United States, Italy and Spain. From T cells, B-cell-depleted T cells, or PBMCs came the material, which was cDNA or gDNA.

The CDR3 spans 13 residues. The germline CDR1 and CDR2 sequences are SQVTM and ANQGSEA. Trimming shortened V by 6 bases and J by 0 bases, and 12 bases separated the two germline ends. In the study's own analysis: By means of reference gene primer amplification, nucleated cell counts were estimated. Method: immunoSEQ multiplex PCR; TCRdb's copy keeps in-frame clones and lacks some. That table furnishes V, J and clone size, whereas the DNA furnished D and trimming. The sample carries around 250,000 clones, nearly 90% recorded once. The sample taken for sequencing was peripheral blood. The chain recombines TRBV29-1 with TRBJ2-7; D is unclear. This sequence was found in a woman aged 40 to 50 who had recovered from COVID-19. CDR3 DNA sequence: TGCAGCGTAAACAGTCCGAGCTCCTACGAGCAGTACTTC. It is translated as CSVNSPSSYEQYF.